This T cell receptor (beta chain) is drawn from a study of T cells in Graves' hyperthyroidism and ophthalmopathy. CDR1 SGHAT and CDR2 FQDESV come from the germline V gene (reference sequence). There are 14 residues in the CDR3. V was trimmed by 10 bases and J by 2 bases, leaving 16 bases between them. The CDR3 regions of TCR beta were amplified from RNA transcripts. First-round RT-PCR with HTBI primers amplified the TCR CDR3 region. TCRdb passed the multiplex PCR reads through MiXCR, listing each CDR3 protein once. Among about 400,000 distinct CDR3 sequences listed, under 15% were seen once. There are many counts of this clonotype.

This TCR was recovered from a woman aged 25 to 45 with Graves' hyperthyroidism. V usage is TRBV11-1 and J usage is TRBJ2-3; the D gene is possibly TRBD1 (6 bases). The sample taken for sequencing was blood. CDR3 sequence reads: CAISGVGNTDTQYF. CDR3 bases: TGTGCCATCTCAGGGGTTGGAAACACAGATACGCAGTATTTT.